This T cell receptor beta chain comes out of a study of shared clonotypes between healthy human individuals. There are 18 residues in the CDR3. Germline V lookup: CDR1 SGHTA, CDR2 FQGNSA. V was trimmed by 5 bases and J by 3 bases, leaving 23 bases between them. Profiling relied on immunoSEQ multiplex PCR, and the TCRdb table lists in-frame clones only, not all of them. The sample lists millions of clones; 90% to 95% were seen once. This chain uses TRBV7-2 with TRBJ2-1; TRBD1 or TRBD2 may be the D gene (8 bases each). Input material: naive CD4+ T cells from PBMCs. Subset in this sample: CD45RA+ positively selected. The clonotype comes from a man younger than 30 in good health. Some clones in this sample may be carry-over from other donors' samples. The CDR3 spells CASSRQGAREGFYNEQFF. The CDR3 DNA reads TGTGCCAGCAGCCGTCAGGGGGCACGGGAGGGCTTCTACAATGAGCAGTTCTTC.